One and the same sample provided the 31 T cell receptor beta chains below, sequenced in a study of identical twins. TCRdb analysed the 5' RACE reads with MiXCR anew, one entry per CDR3 protein. The sample carries 450,000 or so distinct CDR3 sequences, 20% to 25% recorded once. The sample was also linked to a second study, of T cells expressing NK-cell markers.

The sequenced sample was CD4+ T cells sorted from blood. Every receptor here comes from a woman aged 18-30 years in good health.

A few counts support this clonotype. J is TRBJ1-6 and V is TRBV12-3 or TRBV12-4; D uncertain. Trimming shortened V by 4 bases and J by 8 bases, and 12 bases separated the two germline ends. The CDR3 totals 14 residues. In DNA form, the CDR3 reads TGTGCCAGCAGTTCCTCTTACGGGGATTCACCCCTCCACTTT. Translated: CASSSSYGDSPLHF.

This clonotype was detected only a few times. The chain couples TRBV5-1 to TRBJ2-7; 8 bases fit TRBD1. The germline V gene has CDR1 SGHRS and CDR2 YFSETQ. CDR3 length equals 14 residues. V was clipped by 5 bases and J by 5 bases; unmatched bases: 9. The CDR3 DNA follows: TGCGCCAGCAGGCCGGGACAGGCATCCGACGAGCAGTACTTC. Translated, it gives CASRPGQASDEQYF.

V usage is TRBV18 and J usage is TRBJ2-1; 7 positions match TRBD1. Per the germline V gene, CDR1 is KGHSH and CDR2 is LQKENI. After removal of 3 bases from V and 3 bases from J, the junction contained 2 bases not matched to a gene. The CDR3 is made up of 14 amino acids. The CDR3 region has the DNA TGTGCCAGCTCACCCTGGACAGGCTACAATGAGCAGTTCTTC. It yields the protein CASSPWTGYNEQFF.

This clonotype was seen a handful of times. The rearrangement joins TRBV6-2 or TRBV6-3 to TRBJ2-7; maybe TRBD2 (5 bases). The V and J ends lost 6 bases and 2 bases respectively, with 11 bases between them. The CDR3 runs to 13 residues. Germline CDR1 is MNHEY and CDR2 is SVGEGT. The DNA of the CDR3 is TGTGCCAGCAGCAAACTAGTTACCTACGAGCAGTACTTC. As protein: CASSKLVTYEQYF.

The chain links TRBV7-7 to TRBJ2-1; 9 bases agree with TRBD1. The CDR3 loop spans 14 amino acids. V lost 4 bases to trimming and J lost 6 bases; unmatched junction nucleotides: 4. CDR1 is SSHAT and CDR2 is FNYEAQ in the germline V gene (reference sequence). The DNA of the CDR3 is TGTGCCAGCAGCTCGGGACAGGGAAGCAATGAGCAGTTCTTC. As protein: CASSSGQGSNEQFF.

The V and J genes are TRBV27 and TRBJ2-2; TRBD1 matches at 8 bases. In germline, CDR1 is MNHEY, CDR2 SMNVEV (reference sequence). The CDR3 sequence is 17 residues long. V lost 8 bases to trimming and J lost 4 bases; unmatched junction nucleotides: 15. CDR3 in amino acids: CASAHTPWTGPTGELFF. The CDR3 DNA sequence: TGTGCCAGCGCACACACCCCATGGACAGGGCCCACCGGGGAGCTGTTTTTT.

This clonotype was seen more than once but under ten times. The chain combines TRBV5-1 with TRBJ2-1, with 10 positions matching TRBD2. From germline, CDR1 is SGHRS and CDR2 YFSETQ. Trimming cost V 4 bases and J 3 bases; bases outside gene matches: 10. This CDR3 spans 17 amino acids. The CDR3 DNA sequence: TGCGCCAGCAGCCTTCGGGAACTAGCGGGGAACTACAATGAGCAGTTCTTC. Amino acids: CASSLRELAGNYNEQFF.

The chain combines TRBV4-2 with TRBJ2-5; TRBD2 aligns across 7 bases. The CDR3 spans 17 residues. In germline, CDR1 is LGHNA, CDR2 YNFKEQ. The J segment lost 0 bases and the V segment lost 8 bases, leaving 15 bases of the junction unmatched. The CDR3 DNA sequence: TGTGCCAGCGCAGCCCTGGGTCTAGCGGAGTACCAAGAGACCCAGTACTTC. Translation: CASAALGLAEYQETQYF.

J is TRBJ1-2 and V is TRBV6-6, with D possibly being TRBD1 (5 bases). V was trimmed by 6 bases and J by 6 bases, leaving 14 bases between them. Germline CDR1 reads MNHNY; CDR2 reads SVGAGI (reference sequence). This CDR3 region has 13 residues. CDR3 residues: CASSGSGGNGYTF. For the CDR3, the DNA is TGTGCCAGCAGCGGGAGCGGGGGAAATGGCTACACCTTC.

This chain links TRBV5-1 with TRBJ2-1; no clear D gene. The CDR3 length is 16 residues. The germline V gene encodes CDR1 SGHRS and CDR2 YFSETQ. V was shortened by 0 bases and J by 2 bases, with 12 bases between the two germline ends. The CDR3 DNA is TGCGCCAGCAGCTTGGCAGGTCCGAGGACCTACAATGAGCAGTTCTTC. Translating gives CASSLAGPRTYNEQFF.

The rearrangement links TRBV20-1 to TRBJ2-1; 11 positions match TRBD2. CDR1 DFQATT and CDR2 SNEGSKA come from the germline V gene (reference sequence). The CDR3 extends over 15 amino acids. Unmatched junction bases numbered 8, after V lost 0 bases and J lost 10 bases. CDR3 nucleotides: TGCAGTGCTAGAGATCCGACTAGCGGGGTCAGGGAGCAGTTCTTC. Protein: CSARDPTSGVREQFF.

V usage is TRBV7-9 and J usage is TRBJ1-1; TRBD1 is a possible D gene (6 bases). V dropped 7 bases and J dropped 5 bases, with 14 bases sitting between them. The CDR3 has 13 amino acids. From germline, CDR1 is SEHNR and CDR2 FQNEAQ (reference sequence). DNA of the CDR3: TGTGCCAGCATAGTGGGGGGCCAAACTGAAGCTTTCTTT. Protein sequence: CASIVGGQTEAFF.

This sequence joins TRBV6-1 and TRBJ1-1; 9 bases agree with TRBD1. Germline trimming cut 5 bases from V and 8 bases from J; bases unmatched to any gene: 12. Germline assignment: CDR1 MNHNS and CDR2 SASEGT. CDR3 length: 15 amino acids. For the CDR3, the DNA is TGTGCCAGCAGTCCCGGGACAGGGATGGCAACCGAAGCTTTCTTT. Translated: CASSPGTGMATEAFF.

V is TRBV7-2 and J is TRBJ2-5; possibly TRBD2 for D (6 bases). CDR3 size: 14 residues. The V end was cut by 0 bases, the J end by 6 bases, with 11 bases between. From germline, CDR1 is SGHTA and CDR2 FQGNSA. CDR3 sequence: CASSLAGGLKTQYF. The CDR3 region has the DNA TGTGCCAGCAGCTTAGCGGGAGGTTTGAAGACCCAGTACTTC.

The chain combines TRBV7-9 with TRBJ2-1; 9 bases agree with TRBD2. The germline gives CDR1 SEHNR, CDR2 FQNEAQ (reference sequence). The CDR3 spans 16 residues. Unmatched junction bases numbered 9, after V lost 2 bases and J lost 7 bases. Written as DNA, the CDR3 is TGTGCCAGCAGCTTAAGAACGGCGGGAGGGGTGAATGAGCAGTTCTTC. This encodes CASSLRTAGGVNEQFF.

The J gene is TRBJ2-7, the V gene TRBV5-5; the D gene is possibly TRBD2 (6 bases). Trimming stripped 7 bases from V and 0 bases from J, with 23 bases between. This CDR3 comprises 17 residues. The germline gives CDR1 SGHKS, CDR2 YYEKEE (reference sequence). CDR3 nucleotides: TGTGCCAGCGGCCCCGGGCTCCCGGGGGTTTTCTCCTACGAGCAGTACTTC. Its protein is CASGPGLPGVFSYEQYF.

V usage is TRBV6-1 and J usage is TRBJ2-2, with D maybe TRBD2 (5 bases). V was clipped by 7 bases and J by 7 bases, with 16 bases between them. The length of the CDR3 is 14 residues. Germline V gene sequence: CDR1 MNHNS, CDR2 SASEGT. The chain's CDR3 is CASTEGHASGELFF. The CDR3 coding sequence is TGTGCCAGCACCGAGGGCCATGCCAGCGGGGAGCTGTTTTTT.

This clonotype has at least ten counts. The chain uses TRBV5-1 and TRBJ1-6, with 9 positions matching TRBD1. Germline V gene lookup returns CDR1 SGHRS and CDR2 YFSETQ. The CDR3 is made up of 15 amino acids. The V segment lost 4 bases and the J segment 7 bases; nucleotides outside the gene matches: 6. The CDR3 here is CASSTETGGNSPLHF. CDR3 DNA: TGCGCCAGCAGCACGGAGACAGGGGGGAATTCACCCCTCCACTTT.

This clonotype came up a few times. The rearrangement links TRBV25-1 to TRBJ2-1, with D tentatively TRBD2 (5 bases). The CDR3 is made up of 16 amino acids. The V end lost 5 bases, the J end lost 1 base, and 15 bases lay between the germline ends. Germline CDR1 reads MGHDK; CDR2 reads SYGVNS. The CDR3 DNA reads as TGTGCCAGCAGTTCCCGGACTGGGGAGTCCTACAATGAGCAGTTCTTC. Translating it yields CASSSRTGESYNEQFF.

The chain has TRBV6-2 or TRBV6-3 and TRBJ2-1; 7 nucleotides line up with TRBD2. Unmatched junction bases numbered 23, after V lost 8 bases and J lost 10 bases. The germline CDR1 and CDR2 sequences are MNHEY and SVGEGT. The CDR3 is made up of 17 amino acids. The chain's CDR3 is CASYGLHGLAERREQFF. The CDR3 DNA follows: TGTGCCAGCTACGGGCTACACGGGCTAGCGGAGAGAAGGGAGCAGTTCTTC.

The chain links TRBV10-3 to TRBJ2-3, with 11 bases aligning to TRBD2. The V segment lost 5 bases and the J segment 5 bases; nucleotides outside the gene matches: 9. Germline lookup yields CDR1 ENHRY and CDR2 SYGVKD. The CDR3 covers 16 residues. The CDR3 sequence: CAISSDLAGGRDTQYF. The CDR3 coding sequence is TGTGCCATCAGTTCGGATCTAGCGGGGGGACGAGATACGCAGTATTTT.

This chain connects TRBV10-3 to TRBJ1-2, with a weak D call TRBD1 (6 bases). The CDR3 runs 13 residues. The germline V gene encodes CDR1 ENHRY and CDR2 SYGVKD. Trimming shortened V by 10 bases and J by 2 bases, and 14 bases separated the two germline ends. CDR3 coding DNA: TGTGCCACCGCCCGGGACACGAACTATGGCTACACCTTC. It specifies CATARDTNYGYTF.

The V and J genes are TRBV6-1 and TRBJ2-7; D call uncertain. V was trimmed by 9 bases and J by 4 bases, leaving 22 bases between them. There are 15 residues in the CDR3. Germline loops: CDR1 MNHNS, CDR2 SASEGT. CDR3 sequence (DNA): TGTGCCAGTACGTATGGAAGTCAAGGGCGATACGAGCAGTACTTC. Protein sequence: CASTYGSQGRYEQYF.

J is TRBJ1-2 and V is TRBV10-2, with D possibly matching TRBD1 (5 bases). The CDR3 totals 12 residues. Germline CDR1 WSHSY, CDR2 SAAADI. Trimming stripped 7 bases from V and 7 bases from J, with 13 bases between. CDR3 region: CASMGLQFGYTF. In DNA form, the CDR3 reads TGCGCCAGCATGGGGCTGCAGTTTGGCTACACCTTC.

This rearrangement joins TRBV20-1 to TRBJ2-2; 8 bases line up with TRBD1. Germline CDR1 and CDR2: DFQATT and SNEGSKA (reference sequence). Germline trimming cut 5 bases from V and 4 bases from J; bases unmatched to any gene: 3. There are 13 residues in the CDR3. This CDR3 reads CSAGQGTTGELFF. Written as DNA, the CDR3 is TGCAGTGCTGGACAGGGAACCACCGGGGAGCTGTTTTTT.

J is TRBJ1-2 and V is TRBV20-1; 10 bases are shared with TRBD1. The CDR3 sequence is 18 residues long. Germline lookup yields CDR1 DFQATT and CDR2 SNEGSKA (reference sequence). The V segment lost 1 base and the J segment 3 bases; nucleotides outside the gene matches: 14. The CDR3 reads CSARGRRRGTGADYGYTF. DNA of the CDR3: TGCAGTGCTAGAGGTCGAAGACGGGGGACAGGGGCGGACTATGGCTACACCTTC.

This chain links TRBV7-2 with TRBJ2-3; D is perhaps TRBD1 or TRBD2 (7 bases each). The germline V gene encodes CDR1 SGHTA and CDR2 FQGNSA. This CDR3 spans 17 amino acids. V lost 2 bases, J lost 2 bases, and 17 bases lay in between. The CDR3 loop is CASSLRGRESSTDTQYF. The CDR3, as DNA: TGTGCCAGCAGCTTAAGGGGGCGGGAGAGTTCCACAGATACGCAGTATTTT. Looking up the rest from reference TRBV7-2 and TRBJ2-3 gives the full variable domain: GAGVSQSPSNKVTEKGKDVELRCDPISGHTALYWYRQSLGQGLEFLIYFQGNSAPDKSGLPSDRFSAERTGGSVSTLTIQRTQQEDSAVYLCASSLRGRESSTDTQYFGPGTRLTVL.

This chain joins TRBV6-1 and TRBJ2-3, with D possibly TRBD1 on 5 matching bases. Germline CDR1 MNHNS, CDR2 SASEGT. The CDR3 runs to 14 residues. V lost 6 bases and J 4 bases, leaving 14 bases between the germline ends. The CDR3 reads CASSSYRLPDTQYF. In DNA form, the CDR3 reads TGTGCCAGCAGCTCCTACAGGTTACCAGATACGCAGTATTTT.

CDR3 bases: TGCAGCGTTAGAGTTGTGGACTACCAATACAATGAGCAGTTCTTC. This encodes CSVRVVDYQYNEQFF. The chain recombines TRBV29-1 with TRBJ2-1, with D perhaps TRBD2 (6 bases). The CDR3 runs 15 residues. V was trimmed by 5 bases and J by 4 bases, leaving 18 bases between them. The germline gives CDR1 SQVTM, CDR2 ANQGSEA.

A few counts support this clonotype. This chain connects TRBV6-2 or TRBV6-3 to TRBJ2-5; D is perhaps TRBD1 (5 bases). V was pared by 0 bases and J by 0 bases, with 11 bases between. CDR3 length: 16 amino acids. Germline loops: CDR1 MNHEY, CDR2 SVGEGT. CDR3 bases: TGTGCCAGCAGTTACTCGAAGGGGAACTACCAAGAGACCCAGTACTTC. This translates into CASSYSKGNYQETQYF.

The chain couples TRBV20-1 to TRBJ2-7; D remains unclear. The CDR3 runs to 13 residues. Germline CDR1 is DFQATT and CDR2 is SNEGSKA (reference sequence). V was clipped by 4 bases and J by 7 bases, with 17 bases between them. The CDR3 spells CSAKELHTMEQYF. The CDR3 coding sequence is TGCAGTGCTAAGGAGCTCCATACGATGGAGCAGTACTTC.